Below are 27 T cell receptor beta chains sequenced from a single sample in a study of a mutant IDH1 vaccine in newly diagnosed glioma. The time point: week 5, during vaccination. A single vaccine dose contained 300 ug of mutant IDH1 20-mer peptide, and topical imiquimod was used with it. These TCRs' antigens remain unknown. Repertoires were generated with immunoSEQ multiplex PCR, while TCRdb's copy carries only in-frame clones and drops some. Of about 30,000 clones listed, about 86% were seen once; the top ten hold approximately 24%. The sample in question was PBMCs, obtained from a glioma patient whose treatment included an IDH1 peptide vaccine. These receptors came from a man younger than 45 with glioma.

This clone was detected only once. The chain carries TRBV9 and TRBJ2-7, with 9 bases lining up with TRBD1. Losses at the gene ends were 3 bases for V and 6 bases for J; bases not matched to a gene: 4. Per the germline V gene, CDR1 is SGDLS and CDR2 is YYNGEE. The CDR3 is 13 residues long. CDR3 DNA sequence: TGTGCCAGCAGCGCCGGGACAGGGTCCGAGCAGTACTTC. Its translation is CASSAGTGSEQYF.

This chain joins TRBV13 and TRBJ1-5; D gene ambiguous. V lost 5 bases to trimming and J lost 3 bases, with 14 bases between them. Germline V CDR1 and CDR2: PRHDT, FYEKMQ (reference sequence). This CDR3 is built from 15 residues. CDR3 nucleotides: TGTGCCAGCAGCCCCGGGGAGGCCTTCAATCAGCCCCAGCATTTT. This encodes CASSPGEAFNQPQHF.

This sequence joins TRBV7-9 and TRBJ2-3; D is undetermined. The germline V gene has CDR1 SEHNR and CDR2 FQNEAQ (reference sequence). The CDR3 has 12 residues. V was cut by 0 bases and J by 14 bases, with 12 bases left in between. The CDR3 is CASSLADFRLYF. The CDR3 bases are TGTGCCAGCAGCTTAGCGGATTTCCGGCTGTATTTT.

The rearrangement links TRBV5-8 to TRBJ1-4; 11 bases line up with TRBD1. Germline V gene data show CDR1 as SGHTS and CDR2 as YDEGEE. The junction had 6 bases not matched to a gene; V was cut back by 4 bases and J by 7 bases. The CDR3 is 15 amino acids. The CDR3 DNA reads TGTGCCAGCAGCGGCGGGACAGGGGGTTCTGAAAAACTGTTTTTT. It encodes CASSGGTGGSEKLFF.

The gene calls are TRBV27 and TRBJ2-7, with 7 bases aligning to TRBD1. Germline V gene sequence: CDR1 MNHEY, CDR2 SMNVEV (reference sequence). CDR3 size: 16 residues. Losses at the gene ends were 6 bases for V and 2 bases for J; bases not matched to a gene: 13. The CDR3 loop is CASSPHGTELPYEQYF. CDR3 in DNA: TGTGCCAGCAGCCCCCACGGGACAGAGCTTCCCTACGAGCAGTACTTC.

The chain couples TRBV4-3 to TRBJ1-1, with D maybe TRBD1 (5 bases). The V end was cut by 4 bases, the J end by 5 bases, with 14 bases between. Germline CDR1 reads LGHNA; CDR2 reads YSLEER. The CDR3 is 14 amino acids. DNA for the CDR3: TGCGCCAGCAGCCCCTCACCGGGGCGGACTGAAGCTTTCTTT. Translated: CASSPSPGRTEAFF.

The chain links TRBV14 to TRBJ1-2; D is unresolved. This CDR3 is built from 13 residues. Trimming left V 0 bases short and J 7 bases short, with 9 bases between. In germline, CDR1 is SGHDN, CDR2 FVKESK. CDR3 region: CASSQDVGSGYTF. As DNA, the CDR3 is TGTGCCAGCAGCCAAGATGTCGGGAGTGGCTACACCTTC.

This clone was seen once. The chain carries TRBV5-6 and TRBJ2-1, with TRBD1 matching over 7 bases. The CDR3 length is 15 residues. J was trimmed by 8 bases and V by 4 bases; bases with no gene match: 12. Germline V gene sequence: CDR1 SGHDT, CDR2 YYEEEE. The CDR3 loop reads CASSLMTGTVDEQFF. The CDR3 DNA reads TGTGCCAGCAGCCTCATGACAGGGACGGTCGATGAGCAGTTCTTC.

This clone was counted only a few times. The chain couples TRBV5-1 to TRBJ2-7, with 10 bases lining up with TRBD1. The junction had 6 bases not matched to a gene; V was cut back by 2 bases and J by 7 bases. Per germline, CDR1 SGHRS and CDR2 YFSETQ. The CDR3 sequence is 14 residues long. The CDR3 DNA sequence: TGCGCCAGCAGCTTAGGGACAGGGGCGGCGGAGCAGTACTTC. Translating gives CASSLGTGAAEQYF.

The chain couples TRBV19 to TRBJ1-4, with a weak D call TRBD1 (5 bases). This CDR3 comprises 15 residues. CDR1 is LNHDA and CDR2 is SQIVND in the germline V gene (reference sequence). Trimming took off 3 bases at V and 6 bases at J, with 14 bases between the two ends. The CDR3 loop reads CASSISGASDEKLFF. As DNA, the CDR3 is TGTGCCAGTAGTATCAGTGGGGCATCGGATGAAAAACTGTTTTTT.

The chain combines TRBV30 with TRBJ2-7; 9 bases match TRBD2. The CDR3 sequence is 16 residues long. Germline CDR1 is GTSNPN and CDR2 is SVGIG (reference sequence). Germline trimming cut 5 bases from V and 7 bases from J; bases unmatched to any gene: 18. CDR3 in amino acids: CAWGGGSAGGAREQYF. The CDR3 DNA follows: TGTGCCTGGGGTGGGGGGTCAGCGGGGGGAGCTCGGGAGCAGTACTTC.

V is TRBV19 and J is TRBJ2-1, with 15 nucleotides matching TRBD2. CDR3 size: 17 residues. The junction had 5 bases not matched to a gene; V was cut back by 1 base and J by 7 bases. Germline CDR1 LNHDA, CDR2 SQIVND (reference sequence). The CDR3 region is CASSIVPGLAGGNEQFF. CDR3 bases: TGTGCCAGTAGTATAGTCCCTGGACTAGCGGGAGGGAATGAGCAGTTCTTC.

The chain joins TRBV19 to TRBJ1-1, with D possibly matching TRBD1 (5 bases). V lost 3 bases to trimming and J lost 4 bases, with 15 bases between them. Germline V gene sequence: CDR1 LNHDA, CDR2 SQIVND (reference sequence). The CDR3 sequence is 15 residues long. The CDR3: CASSMVPPRGTEAFF. Written as DNA, the CDR3 is TGTGCCAGTAGTATGGTCCCACCAAGGGGCACTGAAGCTTTCTTT. Variable domain in full (rest from reference TRBV19 and TRBJ1-1): DGGITQSPKYLFRKEGQNVTLSCEQNLNHDAMYWYRQDPGQGLRLIYYSQIVNDFQKGDIAEGYSVSREKKESFPLTVTSAQKNPTAFYLCASSMVPPRGTEAFFGQGTRLTVV.

The sample holds a few counts of this clone. The genes are TRBV5-1 and TRBJ1-1; D is uncertain. The CDR3 consists of 12 residues. V was pared by 0 bases and J by 7 bases, with 7 bases between. Germline V lookup: CDR1 SGHRS, CDR2 YFSETQ. The CDR3: CASSLGWGEAFF. CDR3 sequence (DNA): TGCGCCAGCAGCTTGGGATGGGGTGAAGCTTTCTTT.

The gene calls are TRBV7-9 and TRBJ1-2; D not resolved. Germline CDR1 is SEHNR and CDR2 is FQNEAQ (reference sequence). The ends were cut back, 2 bases at V and 4 bases at J, with 11 bases in the middle. CDR3 length equals 14 residues. The CDR3 nucleotides read TGTGCCAGCAGCTTATCCGCAGTCCTCTATGGCTACACCTTC. This gives the protein CASSLSAVLYGYTF. Full variable domain (remainder filled in from reference TRBV7-9 and TRBJ1-2): DTGVSQNPRHKITKRGQNVTFRCDPISEHNRLYWYRQTLGQGPEFLTYFQNEAQLEKSRLLSDRFSAERPKGSFSTLEIQRTEQGDSAMYLCASSLSAVLYGYTFGSGTRLTVV.

This CDR3 is CASSRDSPNTGELFF. CDR3 nucleotide sequence: TGTGCCAGCAGTCGGGACAGCCCGAACACCGGGGAGCTGTTTTTT. The chain combines TRBV6-5 with TRBJ2-2; 7 nucleotides agree with TRBD1. The V segment lost 5 bases and the J segment 0 bases; nucleotides outside the gene matches: 3. CDR3 length: 15 residues. The germline V gene has CDR1 MNHEY and CDR2 SVGAGI.

J is TRBJ2-7 and V is TRBV11-2; 8 positions match TRBD2. Germline V CDR1 and CDR2: SGHAT, FQNNGV. This CDR3 has 14 amino acids. The J segment lost 2 bases and the V segment lost 5 bases, leaving 5 bases of the junction unmatched. This CDR3 is CASSATSGPYEQYF. The CDR3 nucleotides are TGTGCCAGCAGCGCCACTAGCGGACCCTACGAGCAGTACTTC.

The J gene is TRBJ1-5, the V gene TRBV6-1; D is undetermined. Germline lookup yields CDR1 MNHNS and CDR2 SASEGT. The V end was cut by 6 bases, the J end by 6 bases, with 9 bases between. This CDR3 is 12 amino acids long. Written as DNA, the CDR3 is TGTGCCAGCAGGGAATGGGGTCAGCCCCAGCATTTT. This sequence encodes CASREWGQPQHF.

This chain links TRBV4-3 with TRBJ1-6; D possibly corresponds to TRBD1 (5 bases). V was shortened by 0 bases and J by 5 bases, with 8 bases between the two germline ends. Germline V gene data show CDR1 as LGHNA and CDR2 as YSLEER. This CDR3 has 15 amino acids. The chain's CDR3 is CASSQETDNNSPLHF. The CDR3 DNA follows: TGCGCCAGCAGCCAAGAGACAGATAATAATTCACCCCTCCACTTT.

The chain recombines TRBV13 with TRBJ2-7; 7 bases match TRBD1. In germline, CDR1 is PRHDT, CDR2 FYEKMQ (reference sequence). This CDR3 has 15 amino acids. J lost 0 bases, V lost 3 bases, and 5 bases had no gene match. The CDR3 here is CASSFGQAYSYEQYF. Written as DNA, the CDR3 is TGTGCCAGCAGCTTCGGACAGGCATACTCCTACGAGCAGTACTTC.

CDR3 sequence: CSVPVELNYGYTF. DNA for the CDR3: TGCAGCGTCCCGGTGGAATTAAACTATGGCTACACCTTC. The chain combines TRBV29-1 with TRBJ1-2; D is unclear. This CDR3 is built from 13 residues. The germline V and J ends were trimmed by 6 bases and 2 bases, with 13 bases remaining between them. Germline CDR1 reads SQVTM; CDR2 reads ANQGSEA.

The rearrangement joins TRBV28 to TRBJ2-7; D gene uncertain. This CDR3 contains 12 residues. Germline V lookup: CDR1 MDHEN, CDR2 SYDVKM. V lost 6 bases, J lost 5 bases, and 11 bases lay in between. The CDR3 bases are TGTGCCAGCAGCTCCCCCCTGGACGAGCAGTACTTC. Protein: CASSSPLDEQYF.

The V gene is TRBV7-8, the J gene TRBJ1-6; tentative D call: TRBD1 (6 bases). The germline V gene has CDR1 SGHVS and CDR2 FQNEAQ. V lost 8 bases to trimming and J lost 0 bases, with 8 bases between them. This CDR3 has 14 residues. CDR3: CASGQSSYNSPLHF. The CDR3 DNA sequence: TGTGCCAGCGGACAGTCCTCCTATAATTCACCCCTCCACTTT.

This clone was seen just once. The CDR3 nucleotides read TGTGCCAGCAGGGCTAGCGGGCACCAAGAGACCCAGTACTTC. Its translation is CASRASGHQETQYF. The chain carries TRBV11-2 and TRBJ2-5, with 8 nucleotides matching TRBD2. Germline CDR1 and CDR2: SGHAT and FQNNGV. With 6 bases clipped from V and 0 bases from J, the junction kept 3 bases outside the gene matches. This CDR3 region has 14 residues. Variable domain in full (rest from reference TRBV11-2 and TRBJ2-5): EAGVAQSPRYKIIEKRQSVAFWCNPISGHATLYWYQQILGQGPKLLIQFQNNGVVDDSQLPKDRFSAERLKGVDSTLKIQPAKLEDSAVYLCASRASGHQETQYFGPGTRLLVL.

V usage is TRBV5-8 and J usage is TRBJ2-1, with 10 bases aligning to TRBD2. The CDR3 loop spans 15 amino acids. The J segment lost 3 bases and the V segment lost 4 bases, leaving 4 bases of the junction unmatched. In germline, CDR1 is SGHTS, CDR2 YDEGEE. DNA of the CDR3: TGTGCCAGCAGCCCGGGACTAGCGAACTACAATGAGCAGTTCTTC. Translated: CASSPGLANYNEQFF. Filled out from reference TRBV5-8 and TRBJ2-1, the complete variable domain reads EAGVTQSPTHLIKTRGQQATLRCSPISGHTSVYWYQQALGLGLQFLLWYDEGEERNRGNFPPRFSGRQFPNYSSELNVNALELEDSALYLCASSPGLANYNEQFFGPGTRLTVL.

The chain carries TRBV21-1 and TRBJ2-7; the table's D call, TRBD1, was not checked against the DNA. TRBV21-1 is a pseudogene segment. This CDR3 has 15 residues. CDR3 sequence (DNA): TGTGCCAGCAGCTACAGTAGGTGCCATCCCTACGAGCAGTACTTC. This gives the protein CASSYSRCHPYEQYF.

V is TRBV25-1 and J is TRBJ1-2; D ambiguous. The germline V gene has CDR1 MGHDK and CDR2 SYGVNS. V was pared by 2 bases and J by 0 bases, with 16 bases between. The CDR3 loop spans 17 amino acids. The CDR3 nucleotides read TGTGCCAGCAGTGAAGGTTGGGAAGCTCTAGCTAACTATGGCTACACCTTC. Protein sequence: CASSEGWEALANYGYTF.